A single sample is the source of the 5 T cell receptor beta chains below, sequenced in a study of blood T cell repertoires in COVID-19. The data were produced by immunoSEQ multiplex PCR, yet TCRdb's version contains in-frame clones alone and is incomplete. Found here are tens of thousands of clones, roughly 89% of them singletons; the top ten hold roughly 2.1%. The sample consisted of peripheral blood. These receptors all come from a man between 45 and 60 years old with acute or convalescent COVID-19.

V is TRBV10-2 and J is TRBJ1-1; tentatively, D is TRBD1 (5 bases). Germline V CDR1 and CDR2: WSHSY, SAAADI. The CDR3 runs 12 residues. The germline V and J ends were trimmed by 10 bases and 1 base, with 10 bases remaining between them. CDR3 loop: CATSGQNTEAFF. The DNA for the CDR3 is TGCGCCACCTCAGGACAGAACACTGAAGCTTTCTTT.

The chain has TRBV7-9 and TRBJ1-1; no clear D gene. CDR3 length: 11 residues. CDR1 and CDR2 (germline): SEHNR, FQNEAQ (reference sequence). The V gene lost 8 bases and the J gene lost 6 bases, with 10 bases spanning the gap. The CDR3 here is CASVQFPEAFF. The CDR3 DNA reads TGTGCCAGCGTGCAGTTCCCTGAAGCTTTCTTT.

The chain links TRBV24-1 to TRBJ1-5; D unresolved. The CDR3 is 15 amino acids. The V end lost 3 bases, the J end lost 0 bases, and 8 bases lay between the germline ends. Germline lookup yields CDR1 KGHDR and CDR2 SFDVKD. In nucleotides, the CDR3 is TGTGCCACCAGTGATCCCTCCTCTAGCAATCAGCCCCAGCATTTT. Its translation is CATSDPSSSNQPQHF.

V gene TRBV28 combines with J gene TRBJ1-5; D gene ambiguous. Per the germline V gene, CDR1 is MDHEN and CDR2 is SYDVKM. The V end was cut by 4 bases, the J end by 2 bases, with 9 bases between. The CDR3 covers 14 residues. The CDR3 is CASSSPQGNQPQHF. For the CDR3, the DNA is TGTGCCAGCAGTTCCCCTCAGGGCAATCAGCCCCAGCATTTT.

This clone came up a few times. V gene TRBV11-2 combines with J gene TRBJ2-7; 8 bases fit TRBD1. Germline loops: CDR1 SGHAT, CDR2 FQNNGV. J was trimmed by 4 bases and V by 5 bases; bases with no gene match: 10. The CDR3 sequence is 15 residues long. CDR3 in DNA: TGTGCCAGCAGCCCGCGGGACAGGCTCACGTACGAGCAGTACTTC. Encoded protein: CASSPRDRLTYEQYF. Based on the CDR3 plus reference TRBV11-2 and TRBJ2-7, the full variable domain is EAGVAQSPRYKIIEKRQSVAFWCNPISGHATLYWYQQILGQGPKLLIQFQNNGVVDDSQLPKDRFSAERLKGVDSTLKIQPAKLEDSAVYLCASSPRDRLTYEQYFGPGTRLTVT.